This T cell receptor (beta chain) stems from a study of blood T cells in healthy people across ages. Sample-barcoded 5' priming and a J-beta primer mix drove a second PCR of roughly 6 to 12 cycles. TCRdb re-derived calls from the 5' RACE reads in MiXCR, one entry per CDR3 protein. This table holds 850,000 to 950,000 distinct CDR3 sequences, around 30% found once. The CDR3 is 18 amino acids. Germline V gene sequence: CDR1 SGHTA, CDR2 FQGNSA. The sample holds a few counts of this clonotype. It may be a read error: a sequence one base away is much more abundant. The sequenced material came from blood. This TCR was recovered from a woman of 80 years or more in good health. The chain has TRBV7-2 and TRBJ1-6; D is uncertain. The CDR3 sequence: CVSSLIPSSSSYNSPLHF. DNA for the CDR3: TGTGTCAGCAGCTTAATCCCGAGTTCTAGCTCCTATAATTCACCCCTCCACTTT.